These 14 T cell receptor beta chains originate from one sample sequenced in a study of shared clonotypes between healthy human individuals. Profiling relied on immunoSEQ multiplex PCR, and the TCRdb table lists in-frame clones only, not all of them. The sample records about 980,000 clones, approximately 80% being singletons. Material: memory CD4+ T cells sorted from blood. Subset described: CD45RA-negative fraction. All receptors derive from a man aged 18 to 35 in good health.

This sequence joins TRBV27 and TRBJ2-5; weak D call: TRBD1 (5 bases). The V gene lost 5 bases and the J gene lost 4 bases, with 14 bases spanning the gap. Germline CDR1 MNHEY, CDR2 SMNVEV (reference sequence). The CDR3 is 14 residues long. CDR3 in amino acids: CASSPQGRGETQYF. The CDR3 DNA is TGTGCCAGCAGTCCCCAGGGTAGAGGAGAGACCCAGTACTTC.

CDR3 loop: CASLMTSGGAYEQYF. CDR3 DNA: TGTGCCAGCCTGATGACTAGCGGGGGGGCCTACGAGCAGTACTTC. This rearrangement joins TRBV6-1 to TRBJ2-7, with 14 positions matching TRBD2. This CDR3 is 15 amino acids long. V lost 8 bases and J lost 2; bases outside the gene matches: 5. The V gene's germline CDR1 is MNHNS and CDR2 SASEGT.

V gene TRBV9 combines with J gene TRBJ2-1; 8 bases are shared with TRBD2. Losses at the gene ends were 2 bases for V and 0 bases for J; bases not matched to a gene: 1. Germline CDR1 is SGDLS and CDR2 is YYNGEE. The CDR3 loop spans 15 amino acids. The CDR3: CASSVSGDSYNEQFF. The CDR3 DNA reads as TGTGCCAGCAGCGTTAGCGGGGACTCCTACAATGAGCAGTTCTTC. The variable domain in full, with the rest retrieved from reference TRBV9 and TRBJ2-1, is DSGVTQTPKHLITATGQRVTLRCSPRSGDLSVYWYQQSLDQGLQFLIQYYNGEERAKGNILERFSAQQFPDLHSELNLSSLELGDSALYFCASSVSGDSYNEQFFGPGTRLTVL.

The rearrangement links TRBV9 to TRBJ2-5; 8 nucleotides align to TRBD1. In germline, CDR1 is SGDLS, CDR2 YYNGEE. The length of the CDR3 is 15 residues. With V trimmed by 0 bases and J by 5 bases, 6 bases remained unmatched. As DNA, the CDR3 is TGTGCCAGCAGCGTAGTAGGACAGGGAGTCGAGACCCAGTACTTC. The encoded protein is CASSVVGQGVETQYF.

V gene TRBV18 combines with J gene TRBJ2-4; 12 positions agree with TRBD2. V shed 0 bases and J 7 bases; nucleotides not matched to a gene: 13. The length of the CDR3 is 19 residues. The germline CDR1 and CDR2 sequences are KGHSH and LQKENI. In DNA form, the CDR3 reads TGTGCCAGCTCACCACCAATATCCGGACTAGCGGGATTGTGGAACATTCAGTACTTC. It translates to CASSPPISGLAGLWNIQYF.

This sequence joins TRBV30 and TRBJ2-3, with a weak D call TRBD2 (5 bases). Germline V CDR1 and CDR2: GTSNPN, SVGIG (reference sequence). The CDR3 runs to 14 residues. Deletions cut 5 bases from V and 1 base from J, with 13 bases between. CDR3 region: CAWGWRRGTDTQYF. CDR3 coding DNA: TGTGCCTGGGGCTGGAGGCGGGGCACAGATACGCAGTATTTT.

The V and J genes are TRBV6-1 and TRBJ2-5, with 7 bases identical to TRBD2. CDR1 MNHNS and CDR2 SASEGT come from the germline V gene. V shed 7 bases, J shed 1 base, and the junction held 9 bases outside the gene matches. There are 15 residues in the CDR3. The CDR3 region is CASTGVWGGQETQYF. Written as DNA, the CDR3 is TGTGCCAGCACCGGGGTTTGGGGGGGCCAAGAGACCCAGTACTTC.

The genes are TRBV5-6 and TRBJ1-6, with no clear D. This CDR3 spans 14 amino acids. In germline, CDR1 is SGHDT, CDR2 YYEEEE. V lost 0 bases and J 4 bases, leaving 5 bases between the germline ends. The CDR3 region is CASSLEVYNSPLHF. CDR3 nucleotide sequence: TGTGCCAGCAGCTTGGAGGTGTATAATTCACCCCTCCACTTT.

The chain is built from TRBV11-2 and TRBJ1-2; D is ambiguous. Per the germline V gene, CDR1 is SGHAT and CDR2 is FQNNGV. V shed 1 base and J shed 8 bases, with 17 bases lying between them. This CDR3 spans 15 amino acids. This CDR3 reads CASSLVRAEVSGYTF. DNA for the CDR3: TGTGCCAGCAGCTTAGTTCGGGCAGAAGTGTCGGGCTACACCTTC.

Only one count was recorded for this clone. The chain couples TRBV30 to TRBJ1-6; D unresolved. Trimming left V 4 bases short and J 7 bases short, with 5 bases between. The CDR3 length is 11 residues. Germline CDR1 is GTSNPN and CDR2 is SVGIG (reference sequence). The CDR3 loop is CAWTSNSPLHF. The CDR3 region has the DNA TGTGCCTGGACCTCCAATTCACCCCTCCACTTT.

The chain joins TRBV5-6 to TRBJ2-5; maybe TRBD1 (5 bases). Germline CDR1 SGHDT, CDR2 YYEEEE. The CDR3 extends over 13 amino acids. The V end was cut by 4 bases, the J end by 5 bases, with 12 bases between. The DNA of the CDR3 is TGTGCCAGCAGCATCCAGGGTGGGGAGACCCAGTACTTC. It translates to CASSIQGGETQYF.

The CDR3 DNA is TGCAGCGTCCATCGAAGACTAGCGGGCAACAATGAGCAGTTCTTC. Protein product: CSVHRRLAGNNEQFF. The V and J genes are TRBV29-1 and TRBJ2-1; 10 bases map to TRBD2. This CDR3 has 15 amino acids. The J segment lost 5 bases and the V segment lost 6 bases, leaving 10 bases of the junction unmatched. Germline V lookup: CDR1 SQVTM, CDR2 ANQGSEA.

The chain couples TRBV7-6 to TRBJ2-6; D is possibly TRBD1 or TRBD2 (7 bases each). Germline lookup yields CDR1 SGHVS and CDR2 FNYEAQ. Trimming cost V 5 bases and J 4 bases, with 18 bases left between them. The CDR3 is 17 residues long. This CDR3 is CASSPEGGGSGANVLTF. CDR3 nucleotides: TGTGCCAGCAGCCCGGAGGGAGGGGGCTCCGGGGCCAACGTCCTGACTTTC.

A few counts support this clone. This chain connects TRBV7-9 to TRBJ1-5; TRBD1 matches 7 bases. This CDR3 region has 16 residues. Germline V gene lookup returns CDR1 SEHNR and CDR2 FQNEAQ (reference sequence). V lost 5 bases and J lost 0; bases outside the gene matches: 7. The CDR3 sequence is CASSLGGTDSNQPQHF. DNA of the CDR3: TGTGCCAGCAGCCTCGGGGGGACAGATAGCAATCAGCCCCAGCATTTT.